This TCR beta chain came from a study of shared clonotypes between healthy human individuals. Study context: The people who gave samples were two women and three men aged 18 to 49. Findings of the study overall: Clonotype sharing across donors was expected to vary with sequencing depth. Across a few donors, naive CD4 shared around 5.3%, naive CD8 around 3.5%, memory CD4 about 2.5%, memory CD8 0.4% to 0.5%.

Assay used: immunoSEQ multiplex PCR; TCRdb lists only in-frame clones, some missing. The sample has roughly 2,500,000 clones; approximately 94% are singletons. Of note for this clone: Antigen unknown.

A split of CD4+ cells into CD45RA+ naive and CD45RA-negative memory subsets was performed. This TCR was recovered from a man aged 18 to 35 in good health. Some clones in this sample may be carry-over from other donors' samples. What was sequenced was naive CD4+ T cells from PBMCs. As to subset: CD45RA+ positively selected.

CDR3 DNA sequence: TGTGCCAGCAGTTTAGCTCCTAGGGGAGAGACCCAGTACTTC. Translating gives CASSLAPRGETQYF. The chain combines TRBV28 with TRBJ2-5; perhaps TRBD1 as D (5 bases). Trimming cost V 2 bases and J 4 bases, with 11 bases left between them. This CDR3 comprises 14 residues. Germline lookup yields CDR1 MDHEN and CDR2 SYDVKM.